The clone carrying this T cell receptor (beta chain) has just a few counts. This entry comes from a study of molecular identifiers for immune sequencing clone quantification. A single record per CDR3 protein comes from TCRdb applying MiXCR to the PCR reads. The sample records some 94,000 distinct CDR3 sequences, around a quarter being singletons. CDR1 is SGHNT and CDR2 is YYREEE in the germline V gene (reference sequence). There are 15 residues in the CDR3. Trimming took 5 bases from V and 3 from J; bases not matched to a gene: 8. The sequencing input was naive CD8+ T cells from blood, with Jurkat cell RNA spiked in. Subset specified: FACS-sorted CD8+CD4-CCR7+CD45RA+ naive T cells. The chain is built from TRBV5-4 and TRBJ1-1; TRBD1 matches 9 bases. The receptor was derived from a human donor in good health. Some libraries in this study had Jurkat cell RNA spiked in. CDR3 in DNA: TGTGCCAGCAGGGGTGGACAGGGGTTGGACACTGAAGCTTTCTTT. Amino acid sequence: CASRGGQGLDTEAFF.